One and the same sample provided the 18 T cell receptor beta chains below, sequenced in a study of identical twins. Via MiXCR, TCRdb re-called the 5' RACE reads, giving one row per CDR3 protein. The sample yields a few hundred thousand distinct CDR3 sequences, around 8% seen once. The same sample was also used in a study of yellow fever vaccine responses in identical twins.

Sequencing was carried out using CD8+ T cells sorted from blood. These receptors were collected from a woman younger than 35 in good health.

This clonotype was seen a single time. The rearrangement uses TRBV20-1 and TRBJ2-1; 9 nucleotides align to TRBD2. Germline V gives CDR1 DFQATT, CDR2 SNEGSKA (reference sequence). V trimming: 1 base; J trimming: 8 bases; junction bases outside the gene matches: 21. This CDR3 is built from 19 residues. The DNA of the CDR3 is TGCAGTGCTAGAGGGGTGCTAGCGGGGACTAACCCTAGCACATATGAGCAGTTCTTC. The encoded protein is CSARGVLAGTNPSTYEQFF.

This clonotype turned up a few times. The chain joins TRBV12-3 or TRBV12-4 to TRBJ2-3; 9 bases map to TRBD2. CDR3 length: 14 amino acids. V was clipped by 6 bases and J by 6 bases; unmatched bases: 7. CDR3 DNA: TGTGCCAGCAGCCTCGGGACTAGCTTGGATACGCAGTATTTT. Protein: CASSLGTSLDTQYF.

The chain links TRBV24-1 to TRBJ2-2; 8 bases match TRBD1. Germline trimming cut 2 bases from V and 1 base from J; bases unmatched to any gene: 11. The germline CDR1 and CDR2 sequences are KGHDR and SFDVKD. This CDR3 contains 19 residues. DNA of the CDR3: TGTGCCACCAGTGATTGGGGTGAATCAGGGGGCTTGAACACCGGGGAGCTGTTTTTT. As protein: CATSDWGESGGLNTGELFF.

This clonotype was counted only a few times. The V and J genes are TRBV7-2 and TRBJ2-3; the match to TRBD2 covers 10 bases. The germline V gene has CDR1 SGHTA and CDR2 FQGNSA. After removal of 5 bases from V and 5 bases from J, the junction contained 10 bases not matched to a gene. The CDR3 totals 16 residues. The CDR3 loop reads CASSRPSGGAVDTQYF. CDR3 bases: TGTGCCAGCAGCCGCCCAAGCGGGGGGGCCGTAGATACGCAGTATTTT.

The gene calls are TRBV4-3 and TRBJ2-7; 8 bases fit TRBD1. There are 15 residues in the CDR3. Germline CDR1 LGHNA, CDR2 YSLEER. Losses at the gene ends were 4 bases for V and 2 bases for J; bases not matched to a gene: 7. The chain's CDR3 is CASSLARTGTYEQYF. For the CDR3, the DNA is TGCGCCAGCAGCCTAGCCAGGACAGGGACCTACGAGCAGTACTTC.

The chain links TRBV9 to TRBJ1-6; D might be TRBD1 (5 bases). The CDR3 consists of 17 residues. Germline-derived CDR1 and CDR2 are SGDLS and YYNGEE. The V and J ends lost 3 bases and 6 bases respectively, with 19 bases between them. In DNA, the CDR3 is TGTGCCAGCAGCGCAAAGAAATACGAGACAGCTAATTCACCCCTCCACTTT. Residues: CASSAKKYETANSPLHF.

This clonotype occurred many times. The rearrangement links TRBV7-6 to TRBJ2-7; no clear D gene. The CDR3 has 12 residues. The V end lost 4 bases, the J end lost 7 bases, and 11 bases lay between the germline ends. Germline V CDR1 and CDR2: SGHVS, FNYEAQ. CDR3 amino acids: CASSSSIREQYF. The CDR3 nucleotides read TGTGCCAGCAGCTCATCTATACGGGAGCAGTACTTC.

Only a few counts were recorded for this clonotype. This chain links TRBV3-1 with TRBJ2-1, with 7 bases fitting TRBD2. Trimming removed 8 bases from V and 0 bases from J; junction bases left unmatched: 10. The CDR3 loop spans 16 amino acids. The V gene's germline CDR1 is LGHDT and CDR2 YNNKEL (reference sequence). The CDR3, as DNA: TGTGCCAGCGAGGGACTACAACGCGGCTCCTACAATGAGCAGTTCTTC. This encodes CASEGLQRGSYNEQFF.

This clonotype was seen repeatedly, ten times or more. V and J are TRBV29-1 and TRBJ2-2; maybe TRBD2 (6 bases). Trimming took off 7 bases at V and 0 bases at J, with 9 bases between the two ends. The germline gives CDR1 SQVTM, CDR2 ANQGSEA. CDR3 size: 13 residues. DNA of the CDR3: TGCAGCGGATCTAGCGCGAACACCGGGGAGCTGTTTTTT. Its translation is CSGSSANTGELFF.

This chain connects TRBV29-1 to TRBJ2-7, with D tentatively TRBD2 (5 bases). Germline loops: CDR1 SQVTM, CDR2 ANQGSEA. Deletions cut 3 bases from V and 5 bases from J, with 23 bases between. The CDR3 sequence is 16 residues long. In nucleotides, the CDR3 is TGCAGCGTTGAGCTTCCGGTCGGGCAGGCGAGGGACGAGCAGTACTTC. Translation gives CSVELPVGQARDEQYF.

This clonotype was picked up a small number of times. This chain connects TRBV20-1 to TRBJ2-7; D unresolved. The length of the CDR3 is 14 residues. Germline assignment: CDR1 DFQATT and CDR2 SNEGSKA (reference sequence). The germline V and J ends were trimmed by 0 bases and 2 bases, with 11 bases remaining between them. The CDR3 DNA sequence: TGCAGTGCTAGAGATGACATCGCCCCCTACGAGCAGTACTTC. This codes for CSARDDIAPYEQYF.

This rearrangement joins TRBV9 to TRBJ2-2; D gene uncertain. The CDR3 extends over 14 amino acids. The V and J ends lost 0 bases and 4 bases respectively, with 7 bases between them. Per germline, CDR1 SGDLS and CDR2 YYNGEE. The chain's CDR3 is CASSVEWTTGELFF. The CDR3 DNA follows: TGTGCCAGCAGCGTAGAGTGGACCACCGGGGAGCTGTTTTTT.

The rearrangement joins TRBV29-1 to TRBJ1-2; the D gene is possibly TRBD1 (6 bases). V gave up 1 base and J gave up 1 base, with 16 bases separating them. The germline V gene has CDR1 SQVTM and CDR2 ANQGSEA. This CDR3 spans 16 amino acids. CDR3 residues: CSVEGITGRDNYGYTF. CDR3 coding DNA: TGCAGCGTTGAAGGGATCACAGGGCGTGATAACTATGGCTACACCTTC.

The rearrangement uses TRBV10-1 and TRBJ2-1; unclear D gene. The CDR3 consists of 15 residues. CDR1 is WNHNN and CDR2 is SYGVQD in the germline V gene (reference sequence). V gave up 0 bases and J gave up 3 bases, with 9 bases separating them. The CDR3 region is CASSESRLVYNEQFF. In DNA form, the CDR3 reads TGCGCCAGCAGTGAGTCGAGGCTAGTCTACAATGAGCAGTTCTTC.

This clonotype was recorded a few times. This chain uses TRBV20-1 with TRBJ2-3; maybe TRBD2 (5 bases). The length of the CDR3 is 13 residues. Trimming shortened V by 1 base and J by 1 base, and 6 bases separated the two germline ends. Germline lookup yields CDR1 DFQATT and CDR2 SNEGSKA (reference sequence). The CDR3 nucleotides are TGCAGTGCTAGAGGACTACGCACAGATACGCAGTATTTT. Protein: CSARGLRTDTQYF.

This clonotype was seen repeatedly, ten times or more. V gene TRBV7-9 combines with J gene TRBJ1-2, with TRBD1 identical over 9 bases. J lost 4 bases, V lost 5 bases, and 2 bases had no gene match. This CDR3 spans 13 amino acids. Germline loops: CDR1 SEHNR, CDR2 FQNEAQ (reference sequence). The chain's CDR3 is CASSPGQGYGYTF. The CDR3, as DNA: TGTGCCAGCAGCCCGGGACAGGGCTATGGCTACACCTTC.

This sequence joins TRBV6-5 and TRBJ2-5; D ambiguous. CDR1 and CDR2 (germline): MNHEY, SVGAGI. The CDR3 totals 15 residues. V was clipped by 0 bases and J by 5 bases, with 13 bases between them. The CDR3 nucleotides are TGTGCCAGCAGTTACTCGAAGTCGGAATGGGAGACCCAGTACTTC. It specifies CASSYSKSEWETQYF.

Only a few counts were recorded for this clonotype. The chain carries TRBV10-3 and TRBJ2-6; 12 positions match TRBD1. Germline values: CDR1 ENHRY, CDR2 SYGVKD. The trim removed 4 bases at V and 0 bases at J, leaving 10 bases unmatched. This CDR3 is built from 20 residues. The CDR3 here is CAISAPTGTGGPSGANVLTF. CDR3 nucleotide sequence: TGTGCCATCAGTGCCCCCACTGGGACAGGGGGCCCCTCTGGGGCCAACGTCCTGACTTTC.